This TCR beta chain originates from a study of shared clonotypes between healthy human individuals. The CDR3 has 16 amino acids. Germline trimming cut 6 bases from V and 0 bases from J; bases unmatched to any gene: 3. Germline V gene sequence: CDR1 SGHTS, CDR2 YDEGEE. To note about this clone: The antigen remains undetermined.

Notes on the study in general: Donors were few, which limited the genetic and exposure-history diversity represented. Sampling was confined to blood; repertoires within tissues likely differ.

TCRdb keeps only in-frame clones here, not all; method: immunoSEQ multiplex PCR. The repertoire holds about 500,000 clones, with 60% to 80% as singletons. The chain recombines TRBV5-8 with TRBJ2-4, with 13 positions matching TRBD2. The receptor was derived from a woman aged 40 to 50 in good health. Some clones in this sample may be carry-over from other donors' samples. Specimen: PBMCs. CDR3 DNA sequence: TGTGCCAGCAAACTAGCGGGAGGGCTAGCCAAAAACATTCAGTACTTC. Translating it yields CASKLAGGLAKNIQYF. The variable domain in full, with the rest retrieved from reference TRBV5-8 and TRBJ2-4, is EAGVTQSPTHLIKTRGQQATLRCSPISGHTSVYWYQQALGLGLQFLLWYDEGEERNRGNFPPRFSGRQFPNYSSELNVNALELEDSALYLCASKLAGGLAKNIQYFGAGTRLSVL.